The T cell receptor beta chain described here comes from a study of blood T cell repertoires in COVID-19. CDR1 and CDR2 from the germline V gene are LGHNA and YNFKEQ. This CDR3 contains 19 residues. The V gene end was trimmed by 1 base and the J gene end by 0 bases; junction bases not matched to a gene: 10. Generated by immunoSEQ multiplex PCR, the TCRdb table keeps only in-frame clones and is missing some. The sample records about 110,000 clones, approximately 87% being singletons. The sequence was collected from a woman aged 45-65 years with acute or convalescent COVID-19. Sequencing was performed on peripheral blood. The V call is TRBV4-2, the J call TRBJ1-5; the match to TRBD1 covers 9 bases. CDR3 in amino acids: CASSQASDRGSSSNQPQHF. The CDR3 region has the DNA TGTGCCAGCAGCCAAGCCTCGGACAGGGGAAGTAGTAGCAATCAGCCCCAGCATTTT.